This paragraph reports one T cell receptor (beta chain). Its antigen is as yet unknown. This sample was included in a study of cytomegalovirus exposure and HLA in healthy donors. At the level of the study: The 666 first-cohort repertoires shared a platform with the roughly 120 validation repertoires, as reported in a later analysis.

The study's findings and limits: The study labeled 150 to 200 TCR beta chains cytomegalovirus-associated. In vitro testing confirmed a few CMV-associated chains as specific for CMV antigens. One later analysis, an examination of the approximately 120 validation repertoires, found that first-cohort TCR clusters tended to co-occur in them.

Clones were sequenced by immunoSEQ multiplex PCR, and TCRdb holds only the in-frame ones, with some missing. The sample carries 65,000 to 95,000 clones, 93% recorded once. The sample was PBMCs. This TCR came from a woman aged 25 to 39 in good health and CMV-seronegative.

The CDR3 DNA reads as TGTGCCAGCAGTGAAGGACAGTTACATCAGCCCCAGCATTTT. Its protein is CASSEGQLHQPQHF. The chain has TRBV2 and TRBJ1-5, with D perhaps matching TRBD1 (5 bases). Germline V gene sequence: CDR1 SNHLY, CDR2 FYNNEI. The CDR3 is made up of 14 amino acids. Trimming took 1 base from V and 5 from J, leaving 9 bases between them.